The present T cell receptor beta chain was sequenced within a study of cytomegalovirus exposure and HLA in healthy donors. This clone was seen just once. A read error may account for a junction end that differs from germline. Use of 60 Vbeta and 13 Jbeta primers characterized the PCR. TCRdb keeps only in-frame clones here, not all; method: immunoSEQ multiplex PCR. The sample carries over 70,000 clones, more than 70% recorded once. The CDR3 has 15 residues. CDR1 is SEHNR, CDR2 FQNEAQ, per germline (reference sequence). Healthy donors of bone marrow made up the group. The V gene is TRBV7-9, the J gene TRBJ2-7, with TRBD1 matching 10 bases. This TCR was recovered from a man aged 18 to 35 in good health and CMV-seronegative. Sequencing used PBMCs. The CDR3 here is CSSSLARTGGYEQYF. In DNA, the CDR3 is TGTTCCAGCAGCTTAGCTCGGACAGGGGGCTACGAGCAGTACTTC.